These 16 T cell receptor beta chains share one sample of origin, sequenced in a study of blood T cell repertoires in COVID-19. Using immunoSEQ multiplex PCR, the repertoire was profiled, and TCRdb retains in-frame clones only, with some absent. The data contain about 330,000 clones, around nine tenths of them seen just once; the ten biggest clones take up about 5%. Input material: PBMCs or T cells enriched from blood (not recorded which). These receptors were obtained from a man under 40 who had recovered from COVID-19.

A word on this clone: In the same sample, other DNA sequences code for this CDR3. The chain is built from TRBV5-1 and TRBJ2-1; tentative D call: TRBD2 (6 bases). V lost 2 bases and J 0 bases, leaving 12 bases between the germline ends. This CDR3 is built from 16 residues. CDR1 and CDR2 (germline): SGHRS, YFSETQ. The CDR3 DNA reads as TGCGCCAGCAGCTTCGGGCGGGGAGGCTCCTACAATGAGCAGTTCTTC. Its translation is CASSFGRGGSYNEQFF.

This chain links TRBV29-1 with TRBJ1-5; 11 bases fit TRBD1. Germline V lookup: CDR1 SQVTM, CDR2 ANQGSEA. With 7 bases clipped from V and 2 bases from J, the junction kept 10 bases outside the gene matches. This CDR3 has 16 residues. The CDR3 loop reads CSGGTGGEACNQPQHF. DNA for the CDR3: TGCAGCGGGGGGACAGGGGGTGAGGCATGCAATCAGCCCCAGCATTTT.

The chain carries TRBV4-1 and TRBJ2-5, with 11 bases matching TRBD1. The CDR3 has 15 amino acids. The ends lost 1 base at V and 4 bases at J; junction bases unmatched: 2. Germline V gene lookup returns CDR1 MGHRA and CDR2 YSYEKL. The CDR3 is CASSQGTGGGETQYF. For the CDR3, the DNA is TGCGCCAGCAGCCAAGGGACAGGGGGCGGAGAGACCCAGTACTTC.

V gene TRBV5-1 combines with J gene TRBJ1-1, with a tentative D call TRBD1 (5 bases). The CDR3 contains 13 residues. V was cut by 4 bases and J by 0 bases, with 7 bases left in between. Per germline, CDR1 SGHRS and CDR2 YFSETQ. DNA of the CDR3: TGCGCCAGCAGCCGGACACTGAACACTGAAGCTTTCTTT. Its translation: CASSRTLNTEAFF.

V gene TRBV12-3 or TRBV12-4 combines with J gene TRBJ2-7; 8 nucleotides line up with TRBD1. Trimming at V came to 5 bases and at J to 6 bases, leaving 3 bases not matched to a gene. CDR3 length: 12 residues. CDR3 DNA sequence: TGTGCCAGCAGTGTCGGGACAGGCGAGCAGTACTTC. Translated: CASSVGTGEQYF.

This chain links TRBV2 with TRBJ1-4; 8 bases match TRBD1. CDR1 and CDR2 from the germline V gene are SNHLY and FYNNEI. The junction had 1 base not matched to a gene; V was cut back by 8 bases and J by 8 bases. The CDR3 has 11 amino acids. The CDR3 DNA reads TGTGCCAGCGGGGACAGGGAAAAACTGTTTTTT. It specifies CASGDREKLFF.

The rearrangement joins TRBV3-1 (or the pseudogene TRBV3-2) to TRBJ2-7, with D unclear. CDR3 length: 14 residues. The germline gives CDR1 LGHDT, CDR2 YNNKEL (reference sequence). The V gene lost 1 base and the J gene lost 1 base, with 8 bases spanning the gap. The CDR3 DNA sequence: TGTGCCAGCAGCCAAGTGCCTAGGTCCTACGAGCAGTACTTC. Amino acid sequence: CASSQVPRSYEQYF.

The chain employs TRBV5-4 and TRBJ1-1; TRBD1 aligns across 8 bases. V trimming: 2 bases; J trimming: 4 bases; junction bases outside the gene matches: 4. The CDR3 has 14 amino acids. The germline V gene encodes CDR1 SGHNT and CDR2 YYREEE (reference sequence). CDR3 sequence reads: CASSLRQGSTEAFF. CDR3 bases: TGTGCCAGCAGCTTAAGACAGGGGAGCACTGAAGCTTTCTTT.

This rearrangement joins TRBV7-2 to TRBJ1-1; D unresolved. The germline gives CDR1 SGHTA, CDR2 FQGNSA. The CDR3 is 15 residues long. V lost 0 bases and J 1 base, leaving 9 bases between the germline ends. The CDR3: CASSLADISNTEAFF. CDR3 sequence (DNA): TGTGCCAGCAGCTTAGCCGACATTTCGAACACTGAAGCTTTCTTT.

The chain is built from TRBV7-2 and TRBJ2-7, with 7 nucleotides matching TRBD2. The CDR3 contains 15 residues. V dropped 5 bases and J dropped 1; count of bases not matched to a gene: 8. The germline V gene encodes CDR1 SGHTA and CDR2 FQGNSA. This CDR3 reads CASSPRVAGSYEQYF. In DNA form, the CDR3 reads TGTGCCAGCAGCCCCCGAGTAGCGGGTTCCTACGAGCAGTACTTC. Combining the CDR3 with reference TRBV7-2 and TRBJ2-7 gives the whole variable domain GAGVSQSPSNKVTEKGKDVELRCDPISGHTALYWYRQSLGQGLEFLIYFQGNSAPDKSGLPSDRFSAERTGGSVSTLTIQRTQQEDSAVYLCASSPRVAGSYEQYFGPGTRLTVT.

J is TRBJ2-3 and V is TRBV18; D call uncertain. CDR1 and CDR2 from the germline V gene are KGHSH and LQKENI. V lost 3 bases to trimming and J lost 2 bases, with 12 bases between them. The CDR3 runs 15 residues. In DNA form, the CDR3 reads TGTGCCAGCTCACCTAGAGCCAAACTCACAGATACGCAGTATTTT. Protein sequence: CASSPRAKLTDTQYF. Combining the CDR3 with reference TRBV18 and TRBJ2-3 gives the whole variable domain NAGVMQNPRHLVRRRGQEARLRCSPMKGHSHVYWYRQLPEEGLKFMVYLQKENIIDESGMPKERFSAEFPKEGPSILRIQQVVRGDSAAYFCASSPRAKLTDTQYFGPGTRLTVL.

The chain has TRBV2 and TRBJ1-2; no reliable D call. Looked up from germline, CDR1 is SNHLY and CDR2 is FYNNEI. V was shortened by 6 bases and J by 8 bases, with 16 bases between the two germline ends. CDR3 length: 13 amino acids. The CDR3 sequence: CASRADTKEGYTF. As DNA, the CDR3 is TGTGCCAGCAGGGCCGACACCAAAGAAGGCTACACCTTC.

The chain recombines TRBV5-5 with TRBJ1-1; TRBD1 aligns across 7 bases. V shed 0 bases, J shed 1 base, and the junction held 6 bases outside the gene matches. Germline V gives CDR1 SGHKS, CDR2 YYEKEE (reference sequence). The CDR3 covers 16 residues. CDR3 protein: CASSLGGTATNTEAFF. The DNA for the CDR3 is TGTGCCAGCAGCTTGGGGGGGACAGCTACGAACACTGAAGCTTTCTTT. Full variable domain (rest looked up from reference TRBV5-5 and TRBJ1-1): DAGVTQSPTHLIKTRGQQVTLRCSPISGHKSVSWYQQVLGQGPQFIFQYYEKEERGRGNFPDRFSARQFPNYSSELNVNALLLGDSALYLCASSLGGTATNTEAFFGQGTRLTVV.

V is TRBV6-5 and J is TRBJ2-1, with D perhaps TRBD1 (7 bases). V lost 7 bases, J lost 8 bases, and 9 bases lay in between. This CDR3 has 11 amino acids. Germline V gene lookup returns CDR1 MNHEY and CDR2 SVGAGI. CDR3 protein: CASTRGDEQFF. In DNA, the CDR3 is TGTGCCAGCACCAGGGGGGATGAGCAGTTCTTC.

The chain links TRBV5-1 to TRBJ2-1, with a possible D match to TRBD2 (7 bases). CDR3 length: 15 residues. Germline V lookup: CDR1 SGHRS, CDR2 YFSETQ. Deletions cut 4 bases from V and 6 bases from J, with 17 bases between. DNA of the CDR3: TGCGCCAGCAGCAAGAACGAGGGGGGGCCCAATGAGCAGTTCTTC. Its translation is CASSKNEGGPNEQFF.

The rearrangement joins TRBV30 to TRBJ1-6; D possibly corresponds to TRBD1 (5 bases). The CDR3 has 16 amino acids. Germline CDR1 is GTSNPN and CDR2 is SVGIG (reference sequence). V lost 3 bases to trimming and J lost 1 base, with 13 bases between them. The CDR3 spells CAWRRDFLSYNSPLHF. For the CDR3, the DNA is TGTGCCTGGAGACGGGACTTCTTATCCTATAATTCACCCCTCCACTTT.